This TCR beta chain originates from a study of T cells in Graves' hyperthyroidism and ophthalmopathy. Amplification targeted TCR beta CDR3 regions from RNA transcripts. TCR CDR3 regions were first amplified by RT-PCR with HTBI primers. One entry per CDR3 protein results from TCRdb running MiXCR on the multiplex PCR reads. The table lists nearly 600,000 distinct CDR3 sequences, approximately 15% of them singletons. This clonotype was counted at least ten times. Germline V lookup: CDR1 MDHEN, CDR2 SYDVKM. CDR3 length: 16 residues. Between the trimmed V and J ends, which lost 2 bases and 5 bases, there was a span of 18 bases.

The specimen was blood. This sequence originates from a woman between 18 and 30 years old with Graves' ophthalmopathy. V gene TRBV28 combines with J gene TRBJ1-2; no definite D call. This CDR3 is CASSLSADLTGYGYTF. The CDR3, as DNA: TGTGCCAGCAGTTTAAGTGCAGACCTGACCGGGTATGGCTACACCTTC.